Sequencing of this T cell receptor (beta chain) was carried out in a study of shared clonotypes between healthy human individuals. V lost 4 bases and J lost 10; bases outside the gene matches: 12. The CDR3 is 16 amino acids. Germline V CDR1 and CDR2: SQVTM, ANQGSEA. The protocol was immunoSEQ multiplex PCR, while the TCRdb copy is restricted to in-frame clones and leaves out a portion. Of 400,000 to 500,000 clones in the sample, less than 80% are singletons; the top ten hold roughly 12%. This clone has only one observation. The chain has TRBV29-1 and TRBJ2-1; 14 nucleotides align to TRBD2. The sequence came from a woman aged 40 to 50 in good health. Some clones in this sample may be carry-over from other donors' samples. The material sequenced was PBMCs. The CDR3 DNA is TGCAGCGTTGTCCCGGGACTAGCGGGAGCAGGGGGCGAGCAGTTCTTC. This encodes CSVVPGLAGAGGEQFF.